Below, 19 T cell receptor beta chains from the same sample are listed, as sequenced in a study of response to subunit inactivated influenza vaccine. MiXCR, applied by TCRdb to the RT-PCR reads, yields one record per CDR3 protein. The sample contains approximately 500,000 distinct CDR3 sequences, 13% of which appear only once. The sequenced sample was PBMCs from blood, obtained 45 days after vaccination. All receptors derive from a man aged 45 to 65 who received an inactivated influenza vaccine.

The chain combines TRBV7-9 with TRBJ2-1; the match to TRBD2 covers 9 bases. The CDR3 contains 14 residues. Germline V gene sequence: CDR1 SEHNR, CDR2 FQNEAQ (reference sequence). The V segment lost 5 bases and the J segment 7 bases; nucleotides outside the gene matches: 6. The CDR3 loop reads CASSPAGGGNEQFF. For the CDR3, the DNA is TGTGCCAGCAGCCCAGCGGGGGGTGGTAATGAGCAGTTCTTC.

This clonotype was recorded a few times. The CDR3 protein is CASRTGMNTEAFF. In DNA form, the CDR3 reads TGTGCCAGCAGGACAGGGATGAACACTGAAGCTTTCTTT. The rearrangement links TRBV6-5 to TRBJ1-1; 7 nucleotides line up with TRBD1. V was pared by 6 bases and J by 0 bases, with 1 base of the junction left unmatched. This CDR3 spans 13 amino acids. Germline CDR1 and CDR2: MNHEY and SVGAGI.

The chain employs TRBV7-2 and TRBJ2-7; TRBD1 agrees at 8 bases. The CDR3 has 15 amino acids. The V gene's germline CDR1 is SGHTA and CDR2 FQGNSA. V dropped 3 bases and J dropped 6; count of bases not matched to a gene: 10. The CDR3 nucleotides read TGTGCCAGCAGCTTCGGTTCTACAGGGGGTACCGAGCAGTACTTC. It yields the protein CASSFGSTGGTEQYF. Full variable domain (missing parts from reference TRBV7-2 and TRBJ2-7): GAGVSQSPSNKVTEKGKDVELRCDPISGHTALYWYRQSLGQGLEFLIYFQGNSAPDKSGLPSDRFSAERTGGSVSTLTIQRTQQEDSAVYLCASSFGSTGGTEQYFGPGTRLTVT.

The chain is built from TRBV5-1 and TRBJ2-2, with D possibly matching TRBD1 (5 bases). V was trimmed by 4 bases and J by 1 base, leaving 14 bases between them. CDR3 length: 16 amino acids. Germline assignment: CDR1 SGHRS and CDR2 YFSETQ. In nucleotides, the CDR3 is TGCGCCAGCAGCATAACGGCCGACAGGAACACCGGGGAGCTGTTTTTT. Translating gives CASSITADRNTGELFF.

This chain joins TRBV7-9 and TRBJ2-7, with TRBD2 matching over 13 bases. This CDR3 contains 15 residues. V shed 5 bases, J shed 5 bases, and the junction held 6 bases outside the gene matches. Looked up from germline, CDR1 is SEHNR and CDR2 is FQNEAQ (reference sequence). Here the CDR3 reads CASSRPGLAGHEQYF. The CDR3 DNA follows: TGTGCCAGCAGCAGACCGGGACTAGCGGGACACGAGCAGTACTTC. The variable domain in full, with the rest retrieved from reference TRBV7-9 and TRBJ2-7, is DTGVSQNPRHKITKRGQNVTFRCDPISEHNRLYWYRQTLGQGPEFLTYFQNEAQLEKSRLLSDRFSAERPKGSFSTLEIQRTEQGDSAMYLCASSRPGLAGHEQYFGPGTRLTVT.

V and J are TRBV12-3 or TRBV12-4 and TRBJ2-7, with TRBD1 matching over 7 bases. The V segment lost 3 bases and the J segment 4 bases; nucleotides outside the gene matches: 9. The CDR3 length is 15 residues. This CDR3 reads CASSFRGTPTYEQYF. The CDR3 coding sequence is TGTGCCAGCAGTTTCAGGGGGACCCCGACTTACGAGCAGTACTTC.

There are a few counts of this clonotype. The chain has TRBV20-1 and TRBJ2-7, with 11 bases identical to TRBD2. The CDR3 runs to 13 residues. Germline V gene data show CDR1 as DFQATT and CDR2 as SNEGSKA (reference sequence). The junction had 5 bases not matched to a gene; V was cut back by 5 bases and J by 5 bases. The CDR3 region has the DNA TGCAGTGCTGATAGCGGGAGGGCCGACGAGCAGTACTTC. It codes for CSADSGRADEQYF.

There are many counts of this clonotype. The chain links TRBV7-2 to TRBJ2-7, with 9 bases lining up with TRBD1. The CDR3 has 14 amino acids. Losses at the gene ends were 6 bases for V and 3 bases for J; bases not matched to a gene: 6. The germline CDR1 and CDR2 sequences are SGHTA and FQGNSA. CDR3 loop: CASRGQGRNYEQYF. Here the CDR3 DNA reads TGTGCCAGCAGGGGACAGGGTCGGAACTACGAGCAGTACTTC.

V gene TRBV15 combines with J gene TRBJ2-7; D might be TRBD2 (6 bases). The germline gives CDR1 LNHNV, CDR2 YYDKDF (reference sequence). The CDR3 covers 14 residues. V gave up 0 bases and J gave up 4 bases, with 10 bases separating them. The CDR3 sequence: CATSRDVGRYEQYF. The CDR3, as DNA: TGTGCCACCAGCAGAGATGTGGGGAGGTACGAGCAGTACTTC.

The CDR3 DNA is TGTGCCAGCAGAGGGGAAAGCGGGTTTTATTCCTACGAGCAGTACTTC. It specifies CASRGESGFYSYEQYF. The rearrangement uses TRBV7-9 and TRBJ2-7; D is possibly TRBD2 (6 bases). V was trimmed by 6 bases and J by 1 base, leaving 19 bases between them. Germline V gives CDR1 SEHNR, CDR2 FQNEAQ (reference sequence). The CDR3 has 16 residues.

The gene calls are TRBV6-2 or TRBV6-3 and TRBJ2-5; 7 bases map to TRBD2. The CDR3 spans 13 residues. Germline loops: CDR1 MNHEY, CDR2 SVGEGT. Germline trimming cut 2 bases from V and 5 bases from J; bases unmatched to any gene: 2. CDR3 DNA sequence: TGTGCCAGCAGTTACCGGGAGGTGGAGACCCAGTACTTC. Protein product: CASSYREVETQYF.

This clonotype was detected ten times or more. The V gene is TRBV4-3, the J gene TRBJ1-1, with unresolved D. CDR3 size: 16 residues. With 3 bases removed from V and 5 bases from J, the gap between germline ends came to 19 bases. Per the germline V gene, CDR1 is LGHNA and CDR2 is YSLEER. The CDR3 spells CASSHLPGSAGTEAFF. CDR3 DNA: TGCGCCAGCAGCCATTTGCCCGGGTCCGCCGGGACTGAAGCTTTCTTT.

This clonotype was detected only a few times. This CDR3 is CASSPQYNEQFF. CDR3 nucleotide sequence: TGTGCCAGCAGCCCACAGTACAATGAGCAGTTCTTC. The V and J genes are TRBV4-2 and TRBJ2-1; no reliable D call. The germline CDR1 and CDR2 sequences are LGHNA and YNFKEQ. CDR3 length: 12 residues. Trimming cost V 4 bases and J 4 bases, with 5 bases left between them.

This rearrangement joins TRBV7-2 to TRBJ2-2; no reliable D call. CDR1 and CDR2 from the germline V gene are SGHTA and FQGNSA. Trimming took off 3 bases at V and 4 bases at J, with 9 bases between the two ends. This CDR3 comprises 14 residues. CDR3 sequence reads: CASSFLQPTGELFF. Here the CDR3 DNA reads TGTGCCAGCAGCTTCCTGCAGCCCACCGGGGAGCTGTTTTTT.

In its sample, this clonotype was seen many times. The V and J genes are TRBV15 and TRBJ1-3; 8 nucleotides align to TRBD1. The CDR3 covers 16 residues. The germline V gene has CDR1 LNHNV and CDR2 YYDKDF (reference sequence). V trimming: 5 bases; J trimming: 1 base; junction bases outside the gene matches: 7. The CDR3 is CATSLGDRGSGNTIYF. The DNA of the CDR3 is TGTGCCACCAGCTTGGGAGACAGGGGTTCTGGAAACACCATATATTTT.

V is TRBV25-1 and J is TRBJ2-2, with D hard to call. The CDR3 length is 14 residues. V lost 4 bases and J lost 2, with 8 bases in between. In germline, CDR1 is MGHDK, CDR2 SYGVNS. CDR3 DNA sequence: TGTGCCAGCAGTGCTTCTTTCAACACCGGGGAGCTGTTTTTT. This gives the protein CASSASFNTGELFF.

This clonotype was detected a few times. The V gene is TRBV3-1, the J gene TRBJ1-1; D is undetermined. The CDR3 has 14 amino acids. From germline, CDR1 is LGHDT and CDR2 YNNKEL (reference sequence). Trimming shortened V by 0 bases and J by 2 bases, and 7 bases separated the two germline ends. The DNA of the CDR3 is TGTGCCAGCAGCCAAGACAGGATAAACACTGAAGCTTTCTTT. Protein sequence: CASSQDRINTEAFF.

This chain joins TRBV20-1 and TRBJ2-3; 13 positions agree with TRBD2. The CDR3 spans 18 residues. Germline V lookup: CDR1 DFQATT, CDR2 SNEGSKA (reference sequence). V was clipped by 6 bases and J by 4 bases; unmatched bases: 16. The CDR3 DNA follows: TGCAGTGCCCATTCGACTAGCGGGGGGCCCAAACCGGCAGATACGCAGTATTTT. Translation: CSAHSTSGGPKPADTQYF.

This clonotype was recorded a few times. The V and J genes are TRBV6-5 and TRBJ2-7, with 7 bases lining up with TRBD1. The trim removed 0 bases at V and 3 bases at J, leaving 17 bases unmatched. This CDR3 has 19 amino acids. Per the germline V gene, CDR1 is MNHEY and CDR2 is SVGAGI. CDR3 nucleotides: TGTGCCAGCAGTTACTCAAGCAGGGGGTCTGAGCGGAGAAGCTACGAGCAGTACTTC. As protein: CASSYSSRGSERRSYEQYF.